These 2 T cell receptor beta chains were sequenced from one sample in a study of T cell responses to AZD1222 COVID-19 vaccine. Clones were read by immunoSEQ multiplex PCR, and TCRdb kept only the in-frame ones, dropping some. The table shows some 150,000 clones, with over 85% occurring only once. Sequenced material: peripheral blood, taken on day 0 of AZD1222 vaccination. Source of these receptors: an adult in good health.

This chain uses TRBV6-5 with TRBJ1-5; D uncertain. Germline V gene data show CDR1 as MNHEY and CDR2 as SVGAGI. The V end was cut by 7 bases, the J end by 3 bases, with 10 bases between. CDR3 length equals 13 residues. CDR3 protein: CASMETFNQPQHF. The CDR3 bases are TGTGCCAGCATGGAGACATTCAATCAGCCCCAGCATTTT.

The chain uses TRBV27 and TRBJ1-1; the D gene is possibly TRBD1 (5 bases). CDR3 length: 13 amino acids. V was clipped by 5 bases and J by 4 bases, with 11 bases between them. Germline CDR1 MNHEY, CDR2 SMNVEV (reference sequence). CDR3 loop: CASSEGIGTEAFF. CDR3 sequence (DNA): TGTGCCAGCAGTGAGGGGATCGGCACTGAAGCTTTCTTT.